Only a few counts were recorded for the clone carrying this T cell receptor (beta chain). Antigen specificity is unknown. This entry is derived from a study of T cell repertoires in cytomegalovirus infection. The study's findings and limits: HLA-C-restricted TCR beta clonotypes specific for CMV led the ex vivo response.

TCRdb ran MiXCR on the reads and lists one entry per CDR3 protein. The profile shows 230,000 or so distinct CDR3 sequences, more than 15% of them singletons. Material for sequencing was CD8+ T cells from PBMCs. This TCR was sampled from a human donor in good health (CMV status not recorded). Some clones in this sample may be carry-over from other donors' samples.

CDR3 protein: CAALGSNEQFF. In DNA form, the CDR3 reads TGTGCCGCTCTCGGCAGCAATGAGCAGTTCTTC. The V call is TRBV6-6, the J call TRBJ2-1; D is ambiguous. This CDR3 comprises 11 residues. Trimming left V 11 bases short and J 6 bases short, with 11 bases between. Germline lookup yields CDR1 MNHNY and CDR2 SVGAGI (reference sequence).